This T cell receptor (beta chain) emerged from a study of cytomegalovirus exposure and HLA in healthy donors. V trimming: 7 bases; J trimming: 5 bases; junction bases outside the gene matches: 6. The CDR3 loop spans 15 amino acids. CDR1 and CDR2 from the germline V gene are LNHDA and SQIVND (reference sequence). The study ran its PCR with 60 Vbeta and 13 Jbeta primers. Measured with immunoSEQ multiplex PCR; TCRdb has only the in-frame clones, and not every one. The profile shows some 120,000 clones, about 63% of them singletons. The chain couples TRBV19 to TRBJ2-3, with TRBD2 identical over 13 bases. The TCR originated in a man in his thirties or forties in good health and CMV-seropositive. The sample taken for sequencing was PBMCs. The CDR3 coding sequence is TGTGCCAGTACCCAACTAGCGGGAGGGGGAGATACGCAGTATTTT. Amino acid sequence: CASTQLAGGGDTQYF.